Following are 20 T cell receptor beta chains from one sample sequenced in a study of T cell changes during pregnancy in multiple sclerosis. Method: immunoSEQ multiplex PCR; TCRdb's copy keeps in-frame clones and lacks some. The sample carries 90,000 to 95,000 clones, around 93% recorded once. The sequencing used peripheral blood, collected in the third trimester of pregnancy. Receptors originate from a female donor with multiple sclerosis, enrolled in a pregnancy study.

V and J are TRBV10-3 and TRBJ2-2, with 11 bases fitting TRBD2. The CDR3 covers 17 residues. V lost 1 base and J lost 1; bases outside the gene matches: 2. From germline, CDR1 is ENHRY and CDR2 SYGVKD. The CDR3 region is CAISELGTSGNTGELFF. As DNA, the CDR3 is TGTGCCATCAGTGAGTTAGGGACTAGCGGGAACACCGGGGAGCTGTTTTTT.

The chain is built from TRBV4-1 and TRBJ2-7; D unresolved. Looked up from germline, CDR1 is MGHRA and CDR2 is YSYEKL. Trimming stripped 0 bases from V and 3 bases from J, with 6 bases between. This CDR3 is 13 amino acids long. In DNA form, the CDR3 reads TGCGCCAGCAGCCAAGATATTATCTACGAGCAGTACTTC. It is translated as CASSQDIIYEQYF.

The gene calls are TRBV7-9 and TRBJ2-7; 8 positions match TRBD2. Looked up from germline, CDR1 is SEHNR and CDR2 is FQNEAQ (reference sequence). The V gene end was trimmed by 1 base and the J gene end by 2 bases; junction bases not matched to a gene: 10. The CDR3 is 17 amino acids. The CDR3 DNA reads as TGTGCCAGCAGCTTAGAGGCTGCCCTAGCGGGCGCCTACGAGCAGTACTTC. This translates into CASSLEAALAGAYEQYF.

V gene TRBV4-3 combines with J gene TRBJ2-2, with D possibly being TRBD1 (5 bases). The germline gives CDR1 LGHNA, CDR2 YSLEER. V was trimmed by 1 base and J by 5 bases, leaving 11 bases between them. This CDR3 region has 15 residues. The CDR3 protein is CASSQGSAGTGELFF. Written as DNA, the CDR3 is TGCGCCAGCAGCCAAGGGTCGGCAGGGACCGGGGAGCTGTTTTTT.

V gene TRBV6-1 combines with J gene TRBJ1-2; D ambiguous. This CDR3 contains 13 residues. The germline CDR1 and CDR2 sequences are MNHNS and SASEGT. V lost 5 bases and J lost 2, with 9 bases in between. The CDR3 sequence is CASSPTQNYGYTF. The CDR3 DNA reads TGTGCCAGCAGTCCGACACAGAACTATGGCTACACCTTC.

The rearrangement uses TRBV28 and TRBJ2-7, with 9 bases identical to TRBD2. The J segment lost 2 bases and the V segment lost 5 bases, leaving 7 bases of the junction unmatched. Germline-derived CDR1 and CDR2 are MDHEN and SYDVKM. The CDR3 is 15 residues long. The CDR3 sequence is CASSTPSGKTYEQYF. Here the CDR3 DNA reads TGTGCCAGCAGTACCCCTAGCGGGAAAACCTACGAGCAGTACTTC. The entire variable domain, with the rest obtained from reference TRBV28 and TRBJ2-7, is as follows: DVKVTQSSRYLVKRTGEKVFLECVQDMDHENMFWYRQDPGLGLRLIYFSYDVKMKEKGDIPEGYSVSREKKERFSLILESASTNQTSMYLCASSTPSGKTYEQYFGPGTRLTVT.

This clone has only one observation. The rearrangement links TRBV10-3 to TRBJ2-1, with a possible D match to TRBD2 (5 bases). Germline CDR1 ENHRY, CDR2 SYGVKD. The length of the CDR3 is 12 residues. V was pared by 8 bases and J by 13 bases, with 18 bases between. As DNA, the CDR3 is TGTGCCATCGGGAGAGACGTGGGGAATCAGTTCTTC. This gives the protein CAIGRDVGNQFF.

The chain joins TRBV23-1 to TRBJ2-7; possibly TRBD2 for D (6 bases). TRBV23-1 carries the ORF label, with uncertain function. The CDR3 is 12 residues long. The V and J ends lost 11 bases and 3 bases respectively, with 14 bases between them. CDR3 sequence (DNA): TGCGCCCTGGCGGGGATTAACTACGAGCAGTACTTC. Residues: CALAGINYEQYF.

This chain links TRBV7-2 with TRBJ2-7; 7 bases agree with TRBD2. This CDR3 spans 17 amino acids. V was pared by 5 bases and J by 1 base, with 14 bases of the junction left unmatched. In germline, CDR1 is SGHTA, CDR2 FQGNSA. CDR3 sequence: CASSLVAGGSHSYEQYF. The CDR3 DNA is TGTGCCAGCAGCCTAGTTGCGGGCGGGAGCCATTCCTACGAGCAGTACTTC. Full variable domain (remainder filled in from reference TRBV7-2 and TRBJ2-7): GAGVSQSPSNKVTEKGKDVELRCDPISGHTALYWYRQSLGQGLEFLIYFQGNSAPDKSGLPSDRFSAERTGGSVSTLTIQRTQQEDSAVYLCASSLVAGGSHSYEQYFGPGTRLTVT.

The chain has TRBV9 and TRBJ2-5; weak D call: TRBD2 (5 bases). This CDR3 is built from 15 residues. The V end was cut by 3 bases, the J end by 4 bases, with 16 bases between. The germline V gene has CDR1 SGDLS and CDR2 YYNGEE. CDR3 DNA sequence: TGTGCCAGCAGCGCCACTCGATCTAGCCTAGAGACCCAGTACTTC. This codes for CASSATRSSLETQYF. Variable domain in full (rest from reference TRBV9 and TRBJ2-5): DSGVTQTPKHLITATGQRVTLRCSPRSGDLSVYWYQQSLDQGLQFLIQYYNGEERAKGNILERFSAQQFPDLHSELNLSSLELGDSALYFCASSATRSSLETQYFGPGTRLLVL.

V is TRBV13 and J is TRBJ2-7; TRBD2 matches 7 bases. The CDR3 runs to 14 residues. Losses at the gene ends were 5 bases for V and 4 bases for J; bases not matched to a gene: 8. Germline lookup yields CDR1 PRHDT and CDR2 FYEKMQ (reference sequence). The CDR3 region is CASSPGTKAYEQYF. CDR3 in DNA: TGTGCCAGCAGCCCCGGGACTAAGGCTTACGAGCAGTACTTC. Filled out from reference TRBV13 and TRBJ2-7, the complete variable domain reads AAGVIQSPRHLIKEKRETATLKCYPIPRHDTVYWYQQGPGQDPQFLISFYEKMQSDKGSIPDRFSAQQFSDYHSELNMSSLELGDSALYFCASSPGTKAYEQYFGPGTRLTVT.

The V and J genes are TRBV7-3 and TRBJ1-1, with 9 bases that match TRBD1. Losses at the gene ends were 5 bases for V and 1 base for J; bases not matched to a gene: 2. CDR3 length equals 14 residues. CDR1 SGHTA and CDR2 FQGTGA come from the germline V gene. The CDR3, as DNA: TGTGCCAGCAGCCCGGGACAGGGGAACACTGAAGCTTTCTTT. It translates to CASSPGQGNTEAFF.

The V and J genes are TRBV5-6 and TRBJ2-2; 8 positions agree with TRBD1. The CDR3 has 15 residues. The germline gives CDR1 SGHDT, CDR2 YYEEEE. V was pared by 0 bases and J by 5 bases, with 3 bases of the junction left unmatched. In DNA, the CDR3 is TGTGCCAGCAGCTTGGAGCGGACAGGGACCGGGGAGCTGTTTTTT. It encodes CASSLERTGTGELFF.

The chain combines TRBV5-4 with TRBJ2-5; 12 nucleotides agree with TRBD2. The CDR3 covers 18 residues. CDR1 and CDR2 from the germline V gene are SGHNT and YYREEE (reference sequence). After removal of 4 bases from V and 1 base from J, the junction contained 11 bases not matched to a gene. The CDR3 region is CASSPGQGLAGLQETQYF. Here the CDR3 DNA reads TGTGCCAGCAGCCCCGGACAGGGACTAGCGGGCCTCCAAGAGACCCAGTACTTC.

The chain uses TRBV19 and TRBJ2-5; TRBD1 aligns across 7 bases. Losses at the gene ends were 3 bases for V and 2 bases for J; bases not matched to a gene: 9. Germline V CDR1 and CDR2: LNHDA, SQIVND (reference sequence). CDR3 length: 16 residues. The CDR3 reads CASSIGTDTFQETQYF. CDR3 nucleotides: TGTGCCAGTAGTATCGGGACAGATACATTTCAAGAGACCCAGTACTTC.

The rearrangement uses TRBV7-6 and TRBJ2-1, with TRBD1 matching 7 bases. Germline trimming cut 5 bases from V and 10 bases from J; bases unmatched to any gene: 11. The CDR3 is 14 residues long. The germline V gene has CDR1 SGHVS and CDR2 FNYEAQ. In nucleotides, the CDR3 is TGTGCCAGCAGCCCAGCCTGGACAGGTTACGAGCAGTTCTTC. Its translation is CASSPAWTGYEQFF.

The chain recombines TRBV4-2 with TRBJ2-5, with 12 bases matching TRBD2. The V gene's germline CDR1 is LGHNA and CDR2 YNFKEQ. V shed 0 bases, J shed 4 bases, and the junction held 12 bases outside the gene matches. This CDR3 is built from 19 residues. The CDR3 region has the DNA TGTGCCAGCAGCCAAGATGTAGTAACTAGCGGGAGGTTTGGAGAGACCCAGTACTTC. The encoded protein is CASSQDVVTSGRFGETQYF.

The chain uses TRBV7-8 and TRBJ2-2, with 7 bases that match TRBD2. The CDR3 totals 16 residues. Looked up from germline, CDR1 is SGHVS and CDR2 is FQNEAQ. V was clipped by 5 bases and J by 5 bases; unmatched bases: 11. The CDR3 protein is CASSKLARLATGELFF. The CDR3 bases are TGTGCCAGCAGCAAACTAGCGAGGCTGGCAACCGGGGAGCTGTTTTTT.

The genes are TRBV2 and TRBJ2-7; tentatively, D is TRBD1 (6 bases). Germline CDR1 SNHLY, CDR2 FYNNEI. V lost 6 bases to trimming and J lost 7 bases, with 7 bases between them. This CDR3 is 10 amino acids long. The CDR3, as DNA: TGTGCCAGCAGCGGGACAGAGCAGTACTTC. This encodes CASSGTEQYF.

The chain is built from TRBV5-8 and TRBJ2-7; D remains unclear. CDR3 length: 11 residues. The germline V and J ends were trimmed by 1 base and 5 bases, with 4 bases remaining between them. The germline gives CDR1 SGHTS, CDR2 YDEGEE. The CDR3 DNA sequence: TGTGCCAGCAGCTTGCTAAACGAGCAGTACTTC. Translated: CASSLLNEQYF.